The rows below give T cell receptor beta chains drawn from one sample of a study of CD8 T cells in ankylosing spondylitis. TCRdb reprocessed the 5' RACE reads via MiXCR and lists one record per CDR3 protein. The sample has roughly 440,000 distinct CDR3 sequences; roughly 15% are singletons. The source material was blood, either unsorted or a sorted T cell fraction (not recorded which). The receptors were gathered from a male donor with ankylosing spondylitis. The CDR3 runs from the conserved cysteine through the conserved F or W. D genes are given only for firm matches. A row's size may be missing; if present it is once, few, many or a size class.

d_call | clone_size | j_call | v_call | cdr3_nt | cdr3_aa
TRBD1 | few | TRBJ2-3 | TRBV7-8 | TGTGCCAGCAGCTTAGAGACAGGGGGGCTCTCAGATACGCAGTATTTT | CASSLETGGLSDTQYF
TRBD1 | few | TRBJ1-1 | TRBV15 | TGTGCCACCAGCAGGGGTGACAGGGTGGGCACTGAAGCTTTCTTT | CATSRGDRVGTEAFF
. | few | TRBJ1-5 | TRBV6-1 | TGTGCCAGCAGCCAGGGACACGTAGGAAATCAACCCCAGCATTTT | CASSQGHVGNQPQHF
TRBD2 | few | TRBJ2-1 | TRBV5-1 | TGCGCCAGCAGACCTGACGGGCTAGCGGGGATCAATGAGCAGTTCTTC | CASRPDGLAGINEQFF
. | . | TRBJ2-2 | TRBV7-6 | TGTGCCAGCAGCTTCGTTAGGGTGGGAACCGGGGAGCTGTTTTTT | CASSFVRVGTGELFF
. | . | TRBJ2-7 | TRBV19 | TGTGCCAGTAGTATTTCGGACAGATACTACGAGCAGTACTTC | CASSISDRYYEQYF
. | . | TRBJ2-7 | TRBV24-1 | TGTGCCACCAGTGATTCGGGGTATCCCTACGAGCAGTACTTC | CATSDSGYPYEQYF
. | few | TRBJ2-1 | TRBV7-2 | TGTGCCAGCAGCCGACTACCGACCTACAATGAGCAGTTCTTC | CASSRLPTYNEQFF
. | . | TRBJ2-5 | TRBV24-1 | TGTGCCACCAGTGATTCCGGGACTCACGAAGAGACCCAGTACTTC | CATSDSGTHEETQYF
TRBD2 | many | TRBJ2-1 | TRBV20-1 | TGCAGTGCTAGTGGGACTAGCGGATACAATGAGCAGTTCTTC | CSASGTSGYNEQFF
. | few | TRBJ2-5 | TRBV18 | TGTGCCAGCTCACCAGGGAATGGCGAGACCCAGTACTTC | CASSPGNGETQYF
. | many | TRBJ2-1 | TRBV12-3/TRBV12-4 | TGTGCCAGCAGAACGACAGGTACGACCTACAATGAGCAGTTCTTC | CASRTTGTTYNEQFF
. | . | TRBJ2-1 | TRBV7-9 | TGTGCCAGCAGATTCCGTGGGGGCTCCTACAATGAGCAGTTCTTC | CASRFRGGSYNEQFF
TRBD2 | . | TRBJ2-1 | TRBV7-3 | TGTGCCAGCAGCTTAAGACTAGCGGCATCCAATGAGCAGTTCTTC | CASSLRLAASNEQFF
TRBD2 | . | TRBJ2-5 | TRBV9 | TGTGCCAGCAGCCCACACAGTAGCGGGGGGTCGAAAGAGACCCAGTACTTC | CASSPHSSGGSKETQYF
. | few | TRBJ2-3 | TRBV24-1 | TGTGCCACCAGTGATTTTAGAATCCATACGCAGTATTTT | CATSDFRIHTQYF
. | few | TRBJ2-7 | TRBV9 | TGTGCCAGCAGCGTAGGAGTAGACAGTTACGAGCAGTACTTC | CASSVGVDSYEQYF
TRBD1 | . | TRBJ1-1 | TRBV4-3 | TGCGCCAGCAGCCAAGTATATTTGTCTTGGACAGGGAGGGACACTGAAGCTTTCTTT | CASSQVYLSWTGRDTEAFF
. | . | TRBJ2-3 | TRBV5-1 | TGCGCCAGCAGCTCGGGGTCGGGGGTTCTGGGAGATACGCAGTATTTT | CASSSGSGVLGDTQYF
TRBD2 | few | TRBJ2-3 | TRBV12-3/TRBV12-4 | TGTGCCAGCAGTTTAGGGTATGGCGGGAGCGCTCGCGATACGCAGTATTTT | CASSLGYGGSARDTQYF
. | . | TRBJ1-5 | TRBV28 | TGTGCCAGCAGTTTAGGCCTAGGGAGCAATCAGCCCCAGCATTTT | CASSLGLGSNQPQHF
. | few | TRBJ2-1 | TRBV10-3 | TGTGCCATCAGTGAGCCCCAGGGTAGGTCCTACAATGAGCAGTTCTTC | CAISEPQGRSYNEQFF
. | . | TRBJ2-1 | TRBV29-1 | TGCAGCGGCCGCAGGGCTCTGGTCGTGGATGAGCAGTTCTTC | CSGRRALVVDEQFF
TRBD1 | many | TRBJ1-1 | TRBV12-3/TRBV12-4 | TGTGCCAGCAGAAAACCGGGACAGAGCATGAACACTGAAGCTTTCTTT | CASRKPGQSMNTEAFF
. | few | TRBJ1-3 | TRBV7-3 | TGTGCCAGCAGCCTCAGCCATGGAAACACCATATATTTT | CASSLSHGNTIYF
. | . | TRBJ2-2 | TRBV6-1 | TGTGCCAGCGGATCTGGGGAACCCACCGGGGAGCTGTTTTTT | CASGSGEPTGELFF
. | . | TRBJ2-1 | TRBV7-3 | TGTGCCAGCAGTCCTGGACTTGGGGGAAGTGAGCAGTTCTTC | CASSPGLGGSEQFF
TRBD2 | . | TRBJ2-7 | TRBV20-1 | TGCAGTGCTAGAGAGGGTAGCGGGAGGGCCTCGAGGGAGCAGTACTTC | CSAREGSGRASREQYF
TRBD2 | many | TRBJ2-5 | TRBV4-2 | TGTGCCAGCAGCCAAGATAGATTTGGCCTAGCGGGGGAGGGCCAGTACTTC | CASSQDRFGLAGEGQYF
. | . | TRBJ1-6 | TRBV20-1 | TGCAGTGCTAGAGATAAGGCCACGGGGATCAATTCACCCCTCCACTTT | CSARDKATGINSPLHF
TRBD2 | few | TRBJ2-2 | TRBV7-2 | TGTGCCAGCAGCCCGGGGGGTTTCACCGGGGAGCTGTTTTTT | CASSPGGFTGELFF
. | few | TRBJ1-5 | TRBV20-1 | TGCAGTGCGGTGTTGGGGGGCGGTCAGCCCCAGCATTTT | CSAVLGGGQPQHF
TRBD1 | few | TRBJ2-3 | TRBV20-1 | TGCAGTGCTCGGACAGGGGGCACAGATACGCAGTATTTT | CSARTGGTDTQYF
TRBD1 | many | TRBJ2-7 | TRBV6-1 | TGTGCCAGCAGTGTGGGACAGGGTACCTACGAGCAGTACTTC | CASSVGQGTYEQYF
. | many | TRBJ1-1 | TRBV5-1 | TGCGCCAGCAGCTCGAACCCGACCCCAGACGAGGAAGCTTTCTTT | CASSSNPTPDEEAFF
TRBD2 | few | TRBJ2-6 | TRBV4-3 | TGCGCCAGCAGCCAAGTGGCTAGCGGGAGGTTTGGGGCCAACGTCCTGACTTTC | CASSQVASGRFGANVLTF
TRBD1 | . | TRBJ2-1 | TRBV5-5 | TGTGCCAGCAGCTCGGGACAGGGAACCTACAATGAGCAGTTCTTC | CASSSGQGTYNEQFF
TRBD1 | . | TRBJ2-5 | TRBV6-1 | TGTGCCAGCGAAAAGGGACAGGCTTACCAAGAGACCCAGTACTTC | CASEKGQAYQETQYF
TRBD1 | . | TRBJ1-2 | TRBV20-1 | TGCAGTGCAGCCGAGACAGGGGAGTCCTATGGCTACACCTTC | CSAAETGESYGYTF
TRBD1 | . | TRBJ2-3 | TRBV20-1 | TGCAGTGCTTCCCCCGGGACAGAAAAAGCAGATACGCAGTATTTT | CSASPGTEKADTQYF
. | many | TRBJ1-4 | TRBV4-1 | TGCGCCAGCAGCCAAGAGGGTTTGGGGGCAGGAGGTGAAAAACTGTTTTTT | CASSQEGLGAGGEKLFF
. | few | TRBJ2-4 | TRBV29-1 | TGCAGCGTTGTATATGCCCGCGGCAAAAACATTCAGTACTTC | CSVVYARGKNIQYF
TRBD2 | few | TRBJ2-3 | TRBV27 | TGTGCCAGCAGTTTAAGTGGGAGGGCCGCAGATACGCAGTATTTT | CASSLSGRAADTQYF
. | many | TRBJ1-6 | TRBV12-3/TRBV12-4 | TGTGCCAGCAGTTCCTCGGACAGTAATTCACCCCTCCACTTT | CASSSSDSNSPLHF
TRBD2 | . | TRBJ2-3 | TRBV11-2 | TGTGCCAGCAGCTTAGTTTTTGGACTAGCGGGAGAGACAGATACGCAGTATTTT | CASSLVFGLAGETDTQYF
TRBD2 | many | TRBJ2-1 | TRBV6-2/TRBV6-3 | TGTGCCAGCAGTTATCGAGCGGGAGGGCCGTGGAACAATGAGCAGTTCTTC | CASSYRAGGPWNNEQFF
. | . | TRBJ2-3 | TRBV20-1 | TGCAGTGCTCCACTCGAGGGGGGTCTCACAGATACGCAGTATTTT | CSAPLEGGLTDTQYF
. | few | TRBJ2-7 | TRBV7-8 | TGTGCCAGCAGCCCCCGGGGGACGGTCTACGAGCAGTACTTC | CASSPRGTVYEQYF
. | few | TRBJ2-3 | TRBV15 | TGTGCCACCAGTGGCGGGGCCACAGATACGCAGTATTTT | CATSGGATDTQYF
. | . | TRBJ1-1 | TRBV4-2 | TGTGCCAGCAGCCGTCCGGGGTCTCCCACTGAAGCTTTCTTT | CASSRPGSPTEAFF
. | . | TRBJ2-3 | TRBV18 | TGTGCCAGCTCACCATATCTAGGAGATACGCAGTATTTT | CASSPYLGDTQYF
TRBD1 | . | TRBJ2-2 | TRBV11-2 | TGTGCCAGCAGCTTCACTGATTTCCGGGACAGGGTTCACACCGGGGAGCTGTTTTTT | CASSFTDFRDRVHTGELFF
. | . | TRBJ2-1 | TRBV27 | TGTGCCAGCAGTCCCCGGGACTCCTTAAATGAGCAGTTCTTC | CASSPRDSLNEQFF
TRBD2 | many | TRBJ2-1 | TRBV29-1 | TGCAGCGTTGAAGGGACTAGCGCTGAGTACAATGAGCAGTTCTTC | CSVEGTSAEYNEQFF
. | . | TRBJ2-3 | TRBV6-2/TRBV6-3 | TGTGCCAGCTCCTCTGCCGGGGCGGGAACAGATACGCAGTATTTT | CASSSAGAGTDTQYF
. | few | TRBJ2-2 | TRBV12-3/TRBV12-4 | TGTGCCAGCAGTTCGGCCGGAGGGGGCGCCGGCACCGGGGAGCTGTTTTTT | CASSSAGGGAGTGELFF
TRBD2 | . | TRBJ2-7 | TRBV20-1 | TGCAGTGCTCCTTCACCGGGACTAGCGTTGGCCCGGGCCTACGAGCAGTACTTC | CSAPSPGLALARAYEQYF